The rows below give T cell receptor beta chains drawn from one sample of a study of T-cell memory formation after mild COVID-19. TCRdb re-analysed the 5' RACE reads in MiXCR, keeping a single row per CDR3 protein. The sample has a few hundred thousand distinct CDR3 sequences, over 7% seen once; the top ten hold about 20%. Sequences were obtained from PBMCs or a T cell subset sorted from them (not recorded which). The receptors originated from a man younger than 35 who had mild COVID-19 (a few samples of this study predate the infection). Cell type and time point are not known. CDR3s include the opening cysteine and the closing phenylalanine or tryptophan. Fields, in order: clone size, V gene, CDR3 length, J gene, D gene, CDR3 DNA, CDR3 protein. A D gene is named only where the DNA matches it firmly. A row's size may be missing; if present it is once, few, many or a size class.

.	TRBV27	14	TRBJ2-1	.	TGTGCCAGCAGTTTCGTCCAGGGGTTGGATGAGCAGTTCTTC	CASSFVQGLDEQFF
many	TRBV5-4	14	TRBJ1-4	TRBD1	TGTGCCAGCAGCCTTCAGGGGGCAAATGAAAAACTGTTTTTT	CASSLQGANEKLFF
.	TRBV18	16	TRBJ1-1	.	TGTGCCAGCTCACGTATGGACATCCCCGGGGGCACTGAAGCTTTCTTT	CASSRMDIPGGTEAFF
few	TRBV29-1	13	TRBJ1-1	TRBD1	TGCAGCGTCTCACAGGGGGGAGGTACTGAAGCTTTCTTT	CSVSQGGGTEAFF
.	TRBV10-3	14	TRBJ1-2	.	TGTGCCATCAGCTGGGACGGTTCACTCTATGGCTACACCTTC	CAISWDGSLYGYTF
few	TRBV2	15	TRBJ2-5	TRBD1	TGTGCCAGCAGACGACAGGGTGGCCCCCAAGAGACCCAGTACTTC	CASRRQGGPQETQYF
.	TRBV6-5	12	TRBJ2-1	.	TGTGCCAGCAGTTCGAAGGGGTATGAGCAGTTCTTC	CASSSKGYEQFF
few	TRBV12-3/TRBV12-4	16	TRBJ1-5	TRBD1	TGTGCCAGCGGATGGACAGGGCGGTATAGCAATCAGCCCCAGCATTTT	CASGWTGRYSNQPQHF
few	TRBV20-1	14	TRBJ2-3	.	TGCAGTGCTAGAGAGGGACACCCCACAGATACGCAGTATTTT	CSAREGHPTDTQYF
.	TRBV19	14	TRBJ2-1	.	TGTGCCAGTAGTATACGGCCCCCGGCCAATGAGCAGTTCTTC	CASSIRPPANEQFF
few	TRBV12-3/TRBV12-4	14	TRBJ2-1	.	TGTGCCAGCAGATCCTACGGCCTACTCAATGAGCAGTTCTTC	CASRSYGLLNEQFF
many	TRBV20-1	14	TRBJ2-3	TRBD2	TGCAGTGCTAACGGCGGGGGGGCAACAGATACGCAGTATTTT	CSANGGGATDTQYF
.	TRBV6-5	15	TRBJ2-3	TRBD2	TGTGCCAGCAGCCCGAGCGGGGCTACCACAGATACGCAGTATTTT	CASSPSGATTDTQYF
.	TRBV20-1	13	TRBJ1-2	.	TGCAGTGCTAGATGGGGGGGAAACTATGGCTACACCTTC	CSARWGGNYGYTF
few	TRBV4-2	16	TRBJ2-3	TRBD1	TGTGCCAGCAGCCGCGAAAGGACAGGGTCGGCCGATACGCAGTATTTT	CASSRERTGSADTQYF
few	TRBV6-5	15	TRBJ2-3	TRBD1	TGTGCCAGCCAGAGACGAGGGGGCGTTACAGATACGCAGTATTTT	CASQRRGGVTDTQYF
few	TRBV4-1	18	TRBJ2-4	TRBD2	TGCGCCAGCAGCCCGGGACTAGCGGGGGGCGTAGCCAAAAACATTCAGTACTTC	CASSPGLAGGVAKNIQYF
few	TRBV7-2	14	TRBJ2-7	TRBD1	TGTGCCAGCACCGGGACAGGGAGTGGCTACGAGCAGTACTTC	CASTGTGSGYEQYF
few	TRBV3-1	13	TRBJ2-7	.	TGTGCCACCACCCAAACCCCCTCCTACGAGCAGTACTTC	CATTQTPSYEQYF
.	TRBV5-1	16	TRBJ2-2	.	TGCGCCAGCAGCTTGAGGGGCACCCCGAACACCGGGGAGCTGTTTTTT	CASSLRGTPNTGELFF
.	TRBV20-1	13	TRBJ1-4	.	TGCAGTGCTTACGGGCCCTTAGGTGAAAAACTGTTTTTT	CSAYGPLGEKLFF
many	TRBV27	14	TRBJ1-1	TRBD1	TGTGCCAGCAGTCAGACAGGGGGCTCGGGGGAAGCTTTCTTT	CASSQTGGSGEAFF
.	TRBV7-2	15	TRBJ2-2	.	TGTGCCAGCAGCTTCGCGACACCGAACACCGGGGAGCTGTTTTTT	CASSFATPNTGELFF
.	TRBV6-2/TRBV6-3	14	TRBJ1-5	TRBD1	TGTGCCAGCAGCCGACTACAGGGGAATCAGCCCCAGCATTTT	CASSRLQGNQPQHF
many	TRBV7-6	16	TRBJ2-7	.	TGTGCCAGCAGCTCGCTACGAGGGGCGGACCCCTACGAGCAGTACTTC	CASSSLRGADPYEQYF
.	TRBV6-5	14	TRBJ1-2	.	TGTGCCAGCAGTTACGGCGGGCCGAACTATGGCTACACCTTC	CASSYGGPNYGYTF
.	TRBV5-1	13	TRBJ1-2	.	TGCGCCAGCAGCCGTGGGACGGAGTATGGCTACACCTTC	CASSRGTEYGYTF
few	TRBV5-1	15	TRBJ1-2	.	TGCGCCAGCAGCCAGGGATCAGGCGGAGTCTATGGCTACACCTTC	CASSQGSGGVYGYTF
few	TRBV11-3	15	TRBJ2-3	.	TGTGCCAGCAGCGCCGTGGGGGAGACCACAGATACGCAGTATTTT	CASSAVGETTDTQYF